The rows below give T cell receptor beta chains drawn from one sample of a study of blood T cell repertoires in COVID-19. Data came from immunoSEQ multiplex PCR; TCRdb stores just in-frame clones and leaves some out. The sample has 200,000 or so clones; more than 65% are singletons. Source material: peripheral blood. The receptors come from a woman in her sixties with acute or convalescent COVID-19. CDR3s include the opening cysteine and the closing phenylalanine or tryptophan. The order of the fields is J gene, V gene, D gene, clone size, CDR3 DNA, CDR3 protein. The D gene is left open where the match is weak. Only some rows state a clone size, as once, few, many or a class for expanded clones.

J: TRBJ1-3
V: TRBV6-5
D: -
size: -
DNA: TGTGCCAAACCAGGGACTGGAAACACCATATATTTT
CDR3: CAKPGTGNTIYF

J: TRBJ1-2
V: TRBV5-4
D: TRBD1
size: -
DNA: TGTGCCAGCAGCTTAATGCTCGGGACAGGGAATGGCTACACCTTC
CDR3: CASSLMLGTGNGYTF

J: TRBJ2-7
V: TRBV2
D: -
size: -
DNA: TGTGCCAGCAGACATATACTAACCTACGAGCAGTACTTC
CDR3: CASRHILTYEQYF

J: TRBJ2-5
V: TRBV10-3
D: TRBD2
size: -
DNA: TGTGCCATCAGTCCAGATGACAGCGGGAGAGAGACCCAGTACTTC
CDR3: CAISPDDSGRETQYF

J: TRBJ2-7
V: TRBV12-3/TRBV12-4
D: -
size: -
DNA: TGTGCCAGCAGTTCTGGGGGGGAGCAGTACTTC
CDR3: CASSSGGEQYF

J: TRBJ1-2
V: TRBV5-6
D: -
size: -
DNA: TGTGCCAGCAGCTCCTTGACCCCGGGGGTCTATGGCTACACCTTC
CDR3: CASSSLTPGVYGYTF

J: TRBJ2-1
V: TRBV27
D: TRBD1
size: -
DNA: TGTGCCAGCGGGACAGGGGTTTACAATGAGCAGTTCTTC
CDR3: CASGTGVYNEQFF

J: TRBJ2-1
V: TRBV27
D: TRBD1
size: -
DNA: TGTGCCAGCAGTCCGAGACAGGGGGGCTCCTACAATGAGCAGTTCTTC
CDR3: CASSPRQGGSYNEQFF

J: TRBJ1-2
V: TRBV6-5
D: TRBD1
size: -
DNA: TGTGCCAGCAGTTACGCCGGGACAGGGGACTATGGCTACACCTTC
CDR3: CASSYAGTGDYGYTF

J: TRBJ1-1
V: TRBV5-8
D: TRBD1
size: -
DNA: TGTGCCAGCAGTCCCGGACAGGGGGACACTGAAGCTTTCTTT
CDR3: CASSPGQGDTEAFF

J: TRBJ2-5
V: TRBV4-1
D: TRBD2
size: once
DNA: TGCGCCAGCAGCCTCAGCGGGGCCATCCAAGAGACCCAGTACTTC
CDR3: CASSLSGAIQETQYF

J: TRBJ2-2
V: TRBV12-5
D: -
size: -
DNA: TGTGCTAGTGCAATCGGGGGGCGCTTCCCCGACACCGGGGAGCTGTTTTTT
CDR3: CASAIGGRFPDTGELFF

J: TRBJ1-1
V: TRBV4-2
D: TRBD1
size: -
DNA: TGTGCCAGCAGCCAAGGGGGACAGGGGGGCACTGAAGCTTTCTTT
CDR3: CASSQGGQGGTEAFF

J: TRBJ1-2
V: TRBV5-1
D: TRBD1
size: -
DNA: TGCGCCAGCAGCTTGGGTGCGGGACAGGGGATCGGGGGCTACACCTTC
CDR3: CASSLGAGQGIGGYTF

J: TRBJ1-2
V: TRBV6-2/TRBV6-3
D: TRBD1
size: -
DNA: TGTGCCAGCAGCCGACAGGGGTTGTATGGCTACACCTTC
CDR3: CASSRQGLYGYTF

J: TRBJ1-2
V: TRBV28
D: -
size: -
DNA: TGTGCCAGCAGCCCGGAGGGACCTAATGGCTACACCTTC
CDR3: CASSPEGPNGYTF

J: TRBJ2-2
V: TRBV9
D: TRBD2
size: -
DNA: TGTGCCAGCAGCACCCTAACGGGGGGGCTCACCGGGGAGCTGTTTTTT
CDR3: CASSTLTGGLTGELFF

J: TRBJ1-2
V: TRBV28
D: -
size: -
DNA: TGTGCCAGCAGTTTACTGCTCGTGGGGGGGGATTTTTATGGCTACACCTTC
CDR3: CASSLLLVGGDFYGYTF